This T cell receptor (beta chain) came from a study of cytomegalovirus exposure and HLA in healthy donors. Vbeta (60) and Jbeta (13) primers were used in the PCR. The method was immunoSEQ multiplex PCR; TCRdb's version includes in-frame clones alone and lacks a portion of them. The data hold approximately 290,000 clones, with roughly 80% observed a single time. The receptor was derived from a girl aged 2 to 9 in good health and CMV-seronegative. The sample comprised PBMCs.

The CDR3 loop is CASSFAGGQGEQYF. The CDR3 DNA is TGCGCCAGCAGCTTCGCGGGAGGGCAGGGCGAGCAGTACTTC. The chain has TRBV5-1 and TRBJ2-7; TRBD2 aligns across 9 bases. This CDR3 region has 14 residues. In germline, CDR1 is SGHRS, CDR2 YFSETQ. Trimming took 2 bases from V and 6 from J; bases not matched to a gene: 6.